The next 5 T cell receptor beta chains were all read from a single sample in a study of T cell responses to AZD1222 COVID-19 vaccine. The protocol was immunoSEQ multiplex PCR, while the TCRdb copy is restricted to in-frame clones and leaves out a portion. This sample has 130,000 to 150,000 clones, with roughly 91% found just once. Sequenced material: peripheral blood, taken on day 0 of AZD1222 vaccination. The origin of the receptors is an adult in good health.

The gene calls are TRBV7-9 and TRBJ1-5; TRBD1 might be the D (6 bases). Germline V gives CDR1 SEHNR, CDR2 FQNEAQ (reference sequence). The CDR3 is made up of 15 amino acids. The ends were cut back, 3 bases at V and 1 base at J, with 10 bases in the middle. The CDR3 nucleotides read TGTGCCAGCAGCTTGAGGCAGGGGAGCAATCAGCCCCAGCATTTT. It yields the protein CASSLRQGSNQPQHF.

The chain carries TRBV2 and TRBJ2-7; 9 nucleotides match TRBD1. J lost 5 bases, V lost 4 bases, and 9 bases had no gene match. The germline CDR1 and CDR2 sequences are SNHLY and FYNNEI. CDR3 size: 15 residues. The CDR3, as DNA: TGTGCCAGCAGTGCCGCTACAGGGGGCACGGACGAGCAGTACTTC. Translated, it gives CASSAATGGTDEQYF. The variable domain in full, with the rest retrieved from reference TRBV2 and TRBJ2-7, is EPEVTQTPSHQVTQMGQEVILRCVPISNHLYFYWYRQILGQKVEFLVSFYNNEISEKSEIFDDQFSVERPDGSNFTLKIRSTKLEDSAMYFCASSAATGGTDEQYFGPGTRLTVT.

The chain recombines TRBV5-6 with TRBJ1-3, with 8 positions matching TRBD1. Germline CDR1 is SGHDT and CDR2 is YYEEEE. The V and J ends lost 4 bases and 0 bases, in that order; junction bases with no gene match: 6. The CDR3 has 16 amino acids. This CDR3 reads CASSPTGGLSGNTIYF. CDR3 nucleotides: TGTGCCAGCAGCCCTACAGGGGGTCTCTCTGGAAACACCATATATTTT.

This sequence joins TRBV18 and TRBJ2-5; D may be TRBD1 or TRBD2 (5 bases each). The CDR3 is 16 amino acids. Germline V gene data show CDR1 as KGHSH and CDR2 as LQKENI. Trimming shortened V by 5 bases and J by 4 bases, and 20 bases separated the two germline ends. CDR3 region: CASSSQLGEGRETQYF. CDR3 DNA sequence: TGTGCCAGCTCATCCCAGCTTGGCGAGGGGAGAGAGACCCAGTACTTC.

This sequence joins TRBV7-9 and TRBJ1-3, with unresolved D. The V gene's germline CDR1 is SEHNR and CDR2 FQNEAQ (reference sequence). Trimming removed 1 base from V and 10 bases from J, with 8 bases in between. The CDR3 is 12 residues long. The CDR3 DNA reads TGTGCCAGCAGCTTAGAGGCAAAGACCATATATTTT. Its protein product is CASSLEAKTIYF.